The clone carrying this T cell receptor (beta chain) was recorded at least ten times. Antigen: not known. The entry originates in a study of T cell repertoires in cytomegalovirus infection. About the research overall: A matching HLA type, together with CMV infection, was signaled by public TCR beta signatures.

TCRdb reprocessed the reads with MiXCR, giving one entry per CDR3 protein. The sample has approximately 250,000 distinct CDR3 sequences, around 6.2% seen once. Whole-study results and caveats: Carriers of CMV and the relevant HLA type were discriminated by public TCR beta frequency. Ex vivo responses were dominated by HLA-C-restricted CMV-specific TCR beta clonotypes.

V lost 7 bases and J lost 4, with 10 bases in between. The CDR3 extends over 12 amino acids. The chain couples TRBV12-3 or TRBV12-4 to TRBJ1-1; D ambiguous. Sequences were obtained from PBMCs. The TCR originated in a human donor in good health (CMV status not recorded). Some clones in this sample may be carry-over from other donors' samples. CDR3 sequence (DNA): TGTGCCAGCACCTTGGGGAGCACTGAAGCTTTCTTT. Encoded protein: CASTLGSTEAFF.